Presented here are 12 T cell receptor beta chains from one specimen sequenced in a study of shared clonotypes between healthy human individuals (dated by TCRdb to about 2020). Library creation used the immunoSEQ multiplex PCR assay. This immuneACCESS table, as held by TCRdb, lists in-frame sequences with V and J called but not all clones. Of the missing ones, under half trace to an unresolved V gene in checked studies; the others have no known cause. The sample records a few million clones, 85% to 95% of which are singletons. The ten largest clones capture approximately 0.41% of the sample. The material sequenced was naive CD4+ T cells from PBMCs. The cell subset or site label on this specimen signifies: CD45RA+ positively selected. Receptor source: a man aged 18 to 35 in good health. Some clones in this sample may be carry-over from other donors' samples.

The CDR3 region has the DNA TGTGCCTGGAGTGACCGCTCCTACGAGCAGTACTTC. Its translation is CAWSDRSYEQYF. The chain has TRBV30 and TRBJ2-7; D is ambiguous. Trimming pared 1 base from V and 0 bases from J, leaving 4 bases between. Germline lookup yields CDR1 GTSNPN and CDR2 SVGIG (reference sequence). The CDR3 is 12 amino acids.

The CDR3 DNA is TGTGCCAGCAGCTTAGTTGGTATCTCAGAGACCCAGTACTTC. Protein sequence: CASSLVGISETQYF. The chain combines TRBV7-9 with TRBJ2-5, with D unresolved. Germline CDR1 reads SEHNR; CDR2 reads FQNEAQ (reference sequence). V was cut by 1 base and J by 4 bases, with 10 bases left in between. This CDR3 has 14 residues.

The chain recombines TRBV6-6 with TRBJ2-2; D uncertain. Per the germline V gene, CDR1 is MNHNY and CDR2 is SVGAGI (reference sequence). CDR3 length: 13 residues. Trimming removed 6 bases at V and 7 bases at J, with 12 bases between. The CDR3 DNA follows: TGTGCCAGCAGCCGGCATCCGTTCGGGGAGCTGTTTTTT. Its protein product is CASSRHPFGELFF.

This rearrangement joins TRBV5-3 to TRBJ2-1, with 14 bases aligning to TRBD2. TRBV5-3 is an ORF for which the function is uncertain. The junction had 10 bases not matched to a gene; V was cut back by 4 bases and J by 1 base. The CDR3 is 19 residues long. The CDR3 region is CARSLSGTSGSLSYNEQFF. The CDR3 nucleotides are TGTGCCAGAAGCCTTTCCGGGACTAGCGGGAGCCTTTCCTACAATGAGCAGTTCTTC.

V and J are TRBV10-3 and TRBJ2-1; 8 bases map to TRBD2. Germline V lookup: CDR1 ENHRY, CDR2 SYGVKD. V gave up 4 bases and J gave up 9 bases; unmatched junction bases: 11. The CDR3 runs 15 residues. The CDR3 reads CAISAFGGGTIEQFF. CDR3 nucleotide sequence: TGTGCCATCAGTGCATTTGGCGGGGGGACTATTGAGCAGTTCTTC.

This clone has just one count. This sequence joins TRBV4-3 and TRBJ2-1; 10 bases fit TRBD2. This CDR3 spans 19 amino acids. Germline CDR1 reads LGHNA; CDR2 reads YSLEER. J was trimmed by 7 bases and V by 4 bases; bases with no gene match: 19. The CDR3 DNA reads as TGCGCCAGCAGCCTTTCGCGGCCAGGAGCGGGAGGGCCCAGGAATGAGCAGTTCTTC. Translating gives CASSLSRPGAGGPRNEQFF.

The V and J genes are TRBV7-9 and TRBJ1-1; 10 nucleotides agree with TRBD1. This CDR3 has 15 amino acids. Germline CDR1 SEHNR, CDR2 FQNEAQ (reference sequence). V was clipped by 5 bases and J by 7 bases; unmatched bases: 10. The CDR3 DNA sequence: TGTGCCAGCAGCCAGGCCGGGACAGGGGCCTTTGAAGCTTTCTTT. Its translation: CASSQAGTGAFEAFF.

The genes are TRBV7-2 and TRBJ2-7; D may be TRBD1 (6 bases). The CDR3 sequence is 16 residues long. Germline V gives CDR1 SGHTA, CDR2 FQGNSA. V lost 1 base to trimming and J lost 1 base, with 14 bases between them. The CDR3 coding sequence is TGTGCCAGCAGCTTAGTCGGGCCAGGGGTTTCCTACGAGCAGTACTTC. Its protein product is CASSLVGPGVSYEQYF. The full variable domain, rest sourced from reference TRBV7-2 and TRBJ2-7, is GAGVSQSPSNKVTEKGKDVELRCDPISGHTALYWYRQSLGQGLEFLIYFQGNSAPDKSGLPSDRFSAERTGGSVSTLTIQRTQQEDSAVYLCASSLVGPGVSYEQYFGPGTRLTVT.

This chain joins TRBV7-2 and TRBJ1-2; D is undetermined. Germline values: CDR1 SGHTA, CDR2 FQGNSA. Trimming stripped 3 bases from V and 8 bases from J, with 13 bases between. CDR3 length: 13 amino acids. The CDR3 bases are TGTGCCAGCAGCTTCGCGGCGGGTTACGGCTACACCTTC. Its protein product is CASSFAAGYGYTF.

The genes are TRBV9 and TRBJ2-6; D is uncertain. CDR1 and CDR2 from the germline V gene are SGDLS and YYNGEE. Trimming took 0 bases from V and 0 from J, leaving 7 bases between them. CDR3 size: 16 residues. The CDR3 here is CASSVAQSSGANVLTF. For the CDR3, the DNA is TGTGCCAGCAGCGTAGCTCAGAGCTCTGGGGCCAACGTCCTGACTTTC.

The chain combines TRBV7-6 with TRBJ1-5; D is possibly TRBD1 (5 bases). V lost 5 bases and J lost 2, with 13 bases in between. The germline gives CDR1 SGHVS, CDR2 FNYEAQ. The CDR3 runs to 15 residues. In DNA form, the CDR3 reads TGTGCCAGCAGCCCCGGCAGGGTAGGCAATCAGCCCCAGCATTTT. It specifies CASSPGRVGNQPQHF. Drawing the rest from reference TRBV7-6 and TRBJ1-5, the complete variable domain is GAGVSQSPRYKVTKRGQDVALRCDPISGHVSLYWYRQALGQGPEFLTYFNYEAQQDKSGLPNDRFSAERPEGSISTLTIQRTEQRDSAMYRCASSPGRVGNQPQHFGDGTRLSIL.

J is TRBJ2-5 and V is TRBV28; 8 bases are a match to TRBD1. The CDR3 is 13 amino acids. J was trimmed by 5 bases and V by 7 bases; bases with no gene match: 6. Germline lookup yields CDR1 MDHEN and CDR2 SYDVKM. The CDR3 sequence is CASNSRGLETQYF. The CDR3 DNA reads TGTGCCAGCAATTCCAGGGGGCTTGAGACCCAGTACTTC.